The rows below give T cell receptor beta chains drawn from one sample of a study of blood T cell repertoires in COVID-19. The assay was immunoSEQ multiplex PCR, and TCRdb's table has in-frame clones only and misses some. This sample has 55,000 to 80,000 clones, with approximately 89% found just once. The specimen was peripheral blood. These TCRs come from a human donor in a cohort sampled during active COVID-19. Each CDR3 is given with its conserved first and last residue. The D gene is left open where the match is weak. Size tells how often a clone was seen (once, few, many) or the class of an expanded clone, and some rows leave it out.

v_gene	abundance	d_gene	j_gene	CDR3aa	CDR3nt
TRBV6-1	.	TRBD2	TRBJ2-1	CASSEAPQTSGPGIF	TGTGCCAGCAGTGAAGCGCCCCAAACTAGCGGCCCCGGGATCTTC
TRBV9	.	.	TRBJ1-1	CASSVALNTEAFF	TGTGCCAGCAGCGTAGCTCTGAACACTGAAGCTTTCTTT
TRBV6-5	.	.	TRBJ1-2	CASSFGTYRGGYTF	TGTGCCAGCAGTTTCGGGACTTACAGAGGTGGCTACACCTTC
TRBV29-1	.	TRBD2	TRBJ2-3	CSSLRGTSGSTDTQYF	TGCAGCTCGCTCCGCGGGACTAGCGGGAGCACAGATACGCAGTATTTT
TRBV5-1	.	.	TRBJ2-2	CASSRWQGNTGELFF	TGCGCCAGCAGCCGGTGGCAGGGAAACACCGGGGAGCTGTTTTTT
TRBV5-4	.	TRBD1	TRBJ1-6	CASRPDRVGPLHF	TGTGCCAGCAGACCGGACAGGGTGGGACCCCTCCACTTT
TRBV24-1	.	.	TRBJ2-3	CATTPRGSSDTQYF	TGTGCCACCACCCCTCGGGGGTCGTCGGATACGCAGTATTTT
TRBV7-9	.	.	TRBJ2-3	CASSRQTDTQYF	TGTGCCAGCAGCCGACAGACAGATACGCAGTATTTT
TRBV11-2	once	.	TRBJ1-2	CASSSIRGSISNYGYTF	TGTGCCAGCAGCTCCATACGGGGGAGTATCTCAAACTATGGCTACACCTTC
TRBV5-1	.	TRBD1	TRBJ1-2	CASSVGQGANYGYTF	TGCGCCAGCAGCGTTGGACAGGGGGCAAACTATGGCTACACCTTC
TRBV6-6	.	TRBD2	TRBJ2-7	CASSFQSGNEQYF	TGTGCCAGCAGTTTCCAGAGCGGGAACGAGCAGTACTTC
TRBV15	.	.	TRBJ1-2	CATSSLGRGGLNYGYTF	TGTGCCACCAGCAGCCTCGGACGGGGGGGACTTAACTATGGCTACACCTTC
TRBV6-5	few	.	TRBJ1-5	CASSYDSGQPQHF	TGTGCCAGCAGTTACGACAGCGGGCAGCCCCAGCATTTT
TRBV16	.	TRBD1	TRBJ1-1	CASSQWTTGSTEAFF	TGTGCCAGCAGCCAATGGACGACAGGGAGCACTGAAGCTTTCTTT
TRBV6-4	.	.	TRBJ2-1	CASSDSGAEQFF	TGTGCCAGCAGTGACTCGGGGGCAGAGCAGTTCTTC
TRBV28	.	.	TRBJ2-7	CASSLGGRQGSSYEQYF	TGTGCCAGCAGTTTAGGGGGGAGACAGGGAAGCTCCTACGAGCAGTACTTC
TRBV28	.	.	TRBJ1-5	CAILAGGAGYQPQHF	TGTGCCATCCTGGCGGGGGGCGCGGGGTATCAGCCCCAGCATTTT
TRBV30	.	.	TRBJ2-2	CACPRLDNTGELFF	TGTGCCTGCCCTCGACTAGATAACACCGGGGAGCTGTTTTTT
TRBV19	.	TRBD2	TRBJ2-3	CASSRTSGTGTDTQYF	TGTGCCAGTAGCCGGACTAGCGGGACAGGCACAGATACGCAGTATTTT
TRBV24-1	.	TRBD1	TRBJ1-2	CATTDRDKEYGYTF	TGTGCCACCACTGACAGGGACAAGGAATATGGCTACACCTTC
TRBV30	.	TRBD1	TRBJ1-2	CAWSVQIQGAGGYTF	TGTGCCTGGAGTGTACAAATACAGGGGGCTGGCGGCTACACCTTC
TRBV14	.	.	TRBJ1-2	CASSSFSGTSLGGYTF	TGTGCCAGCAGCTCCTTTTCGGGGACTTCCCTTGGTGGCTACACCTTC
TRBV5-4	few	.	TRBJ2-1	CASSLESSYNEQFF	TGTGCCAGCAGCTTGGAGAGCTCCTACAATGAGCAGTTCTTC
TRBV29-1	.	.	TRBJ1-3	CSVSPTSGGNTIYF	TGCAGCGTTAGTCCCACAAGTGGTGGAAACACCATATATTTT
TRBV19	.	.	TRBJ2-7	CASSIAGQPNYEQYF	TGTGCCAGTAGTATAGCGGGTCAACCAAACTACGAGCAGTACTTC
TRBV9	.	TRBD2	TRBJ2-5	CASSVGSGSSGRASKTQYF	TGTGCCAGCAGCGTAGGGTCGGGATCGAGCGGGAGGGCCTCAAAGACCCAGTACTTC
TRBV3-1/TRBV3-2	.	TRBD2	TRBJ2-3	CASSQPGTSNAQYF	TGTGCCAGCAGCCAACCTGGGACTAGTAACGCGCAGTATTTT
TRBV19	few	TRBD2	TRBJ2-2	CASSQRGGRDTGELFF	TGTGCCAGTAGTCAAAGGGGCGGGAGAGACACCGGGGAGCTGTTTTTT
TRBV29-1	.	.	TRBJ1-2	CSVVYGQLYGYTF	TGCAGCGTTGTATATGGGCAACTCTATGGCTACACCTTC
TRBV30	.	.	TRBJ2-7	CASLKARPPYEQYF	TGTGCCTCGCTGAAAGCCCGTCCCCCCTACGAGCAGTACTTC
TRBV11-3	.	.	TRBJ2-2	CASSLGAQNTGELFF	TGTGCCAGCAGCCTTGGGGCCCAGAACACCGGGGAGCTGTTTTTT